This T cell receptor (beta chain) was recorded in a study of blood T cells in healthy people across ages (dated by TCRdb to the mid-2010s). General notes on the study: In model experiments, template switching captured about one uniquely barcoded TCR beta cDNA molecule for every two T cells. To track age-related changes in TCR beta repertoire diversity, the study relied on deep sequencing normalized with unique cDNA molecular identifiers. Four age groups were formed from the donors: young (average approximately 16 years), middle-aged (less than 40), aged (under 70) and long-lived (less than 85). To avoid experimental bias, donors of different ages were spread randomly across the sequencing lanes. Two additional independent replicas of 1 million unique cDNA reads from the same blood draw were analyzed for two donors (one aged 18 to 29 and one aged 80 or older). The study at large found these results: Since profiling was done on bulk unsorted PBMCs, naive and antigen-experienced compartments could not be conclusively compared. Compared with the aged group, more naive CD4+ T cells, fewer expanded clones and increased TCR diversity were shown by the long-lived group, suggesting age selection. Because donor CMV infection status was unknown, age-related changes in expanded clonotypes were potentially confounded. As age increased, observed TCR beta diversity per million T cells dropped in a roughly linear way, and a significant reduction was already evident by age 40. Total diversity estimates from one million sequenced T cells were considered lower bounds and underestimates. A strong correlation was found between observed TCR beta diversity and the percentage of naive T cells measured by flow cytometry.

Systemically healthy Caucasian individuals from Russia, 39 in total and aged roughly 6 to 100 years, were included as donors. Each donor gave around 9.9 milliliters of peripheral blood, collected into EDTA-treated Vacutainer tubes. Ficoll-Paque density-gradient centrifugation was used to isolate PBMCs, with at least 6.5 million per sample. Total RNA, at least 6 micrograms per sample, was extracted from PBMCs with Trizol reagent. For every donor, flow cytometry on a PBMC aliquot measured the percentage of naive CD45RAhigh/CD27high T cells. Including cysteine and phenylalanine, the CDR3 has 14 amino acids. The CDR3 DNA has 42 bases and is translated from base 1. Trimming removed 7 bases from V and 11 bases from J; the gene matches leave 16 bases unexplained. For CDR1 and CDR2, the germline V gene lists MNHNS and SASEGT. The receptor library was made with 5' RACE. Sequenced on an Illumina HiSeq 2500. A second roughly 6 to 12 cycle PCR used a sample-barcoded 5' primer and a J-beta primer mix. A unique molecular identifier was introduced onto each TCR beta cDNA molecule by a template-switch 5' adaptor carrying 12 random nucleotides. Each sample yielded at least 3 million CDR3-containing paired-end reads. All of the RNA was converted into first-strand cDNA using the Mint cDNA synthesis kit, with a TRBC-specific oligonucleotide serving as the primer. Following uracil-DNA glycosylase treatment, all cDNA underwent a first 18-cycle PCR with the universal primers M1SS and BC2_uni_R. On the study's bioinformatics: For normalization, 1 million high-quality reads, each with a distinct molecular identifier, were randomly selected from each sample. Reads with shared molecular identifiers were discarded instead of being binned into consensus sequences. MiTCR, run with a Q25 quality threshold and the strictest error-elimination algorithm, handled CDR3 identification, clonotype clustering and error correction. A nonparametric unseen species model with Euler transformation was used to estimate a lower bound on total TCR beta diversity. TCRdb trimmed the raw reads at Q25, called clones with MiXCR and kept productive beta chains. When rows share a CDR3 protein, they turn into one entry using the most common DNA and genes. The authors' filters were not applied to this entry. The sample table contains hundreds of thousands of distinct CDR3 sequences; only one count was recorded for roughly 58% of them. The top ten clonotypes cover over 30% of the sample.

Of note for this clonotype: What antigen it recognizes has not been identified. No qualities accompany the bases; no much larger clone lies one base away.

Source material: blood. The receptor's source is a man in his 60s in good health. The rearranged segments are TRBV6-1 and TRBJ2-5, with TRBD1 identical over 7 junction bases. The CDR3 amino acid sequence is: CASTQDRRPTQQYF. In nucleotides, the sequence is TGTGCCAGCACCCAGGACAGGCGTCCTACACAGCAGTACTTC.